The 18 T cell receptor beta chains given below trace back to one sample, sequenced in a study of blood T cell repertoires in COVID-19. Measured with immunoSEQ multiplex PCR; TCRdb has only the in-frame clones, and not every one. Here the sample spans about 69,000 clones, around four fifths being singletons. Source material: peripheral blood. These receptors were obtained from a human donor in a cohort sampled during active COVID-19.

Regarding this clone: This same CDR3 is encoded by further DNA sequences in the sample. This sequence joins TRBV14 and TRBJ1-1; no firm D call. CDR1 and CDR2 (germline): SGHDN, FVKESK. V was shortened by 1 base and J by 8 bases, with 5 bases between the two germline ends. The CDR3 contains 11 residues. The CDR3 DNA reads TGTGCCAGCAGCCAAGTTGGCGAAGCTTTCTTT. Its translation: CASSQVGEAFF.

J is TRBJ1-2 and V is TRBV6-6; D ambiguous. Trimming removed 6 bases from V and 2 bases from J, with 10 bases in between. Per germline, CDR1 MNHNY and CDR2 SVGAGI (reference sequence). CDR3 length equals 13 residues. The CDR3 DNA reads TGTGCCAGCAGCCTCGGGATAAACTATGGCTACACCTTC. Protein product: CASSLGINYGYTF.

This chain uses TRBV24-1 with TRBJ2-3; 11 bases fit TRBD1. Germline loops: CDR1 KGHDR, CDR2 SFDVKD. The CDR3 loop spans 14 amino acids. V lost 7 bases, J lost 3 bases, and 2 bases stayed unmatched. The CDR3 loop reads CATSGTGGTDTQYF. The CDR3 DNA follows: TGTGCCACCAGCGGGACAGGGGGGACAGATACGCAGTATTTT.

The V call is TRBV9, the J call TRBJ1-2, with unresolved D. Germline assignment: CDR1 SGDLS and CDR2 YYNGEE. The CDR3 spans 14 residues. Trimming left V 2 bases short and J 4 bases short, with 12 bases between. CDR3 in DNA: TGTGCCAGCAGCGTCCGGTCCGAATTCTATGGCTACACCTTC. Its translation: CASSVRSEFYGYTF. Filled out from reference TRBV9 and TRBJ1-2, the complete variable domain reads DSGVTQTPKHLITATGQRVTLRCSPRSGDLSVYWYQQSLDQGLQFLIQYYNGEERAKGNILERFSAQQFPDLHSELNLSSLELGDSALYFCASSVRSEFYGYTFGSGTRLTVV.

The V gene is TRBV13, the J gene TRBJ2-5, with D maybe TRBD2 (6 bases). V lost 5 bases and J lost 7, with 17 bases in between. The CDR3 is 14 residues long. Looked up from germline, CDR1 is PRHDT and CDR2 is FYEKMQ (reference sequence). The CDR3 sequence: CASSTSYTGGTQYF. The DNA for the CDR3 is TGTGCCAGCAGCACCAGCTACACCGGGGGGACCCAGTACTTC.

The V and J genes are TRBV5-1 and TRBJ2-1, with 13 bases aligning to TRBD2. V was clipped by 4 bases and J by 9 bases; unmatched bases: 7. CDR3 length: 15 amino acids. Looked up from germline, CDR1 is SGHRS and CDR2 is YFSETQ. The CDR3 spells CASSAGTSGAVEQFF. The DNA of the CDR3 is TGCGCCAGCAGCGCTGGGACTAGCGGGGCGGTTGAGCAGTTCTTC.

The chain uses TRBV12-5 and TRBJ1-5; perhaps TRBD1 as D (6 bases). The CDR3 contains 17 residues. Germline V gene data show CDR1 as LGHNT and CDR2 as FRNRAP. V gave up 7 bases and J gave up 0 bases, with 19 bases separating them. CDR3 DNA sequence: TGTGCTAGTGCCCTGGACAGATTTGAAAATAGCAATCAGCCCCAGCATTTT. Protein product: CASALDRFENSNQPQHF. Variable domain in full (rest from reference TRBV12-5 and TRBJ1-5): DARVTQTPRHKVTEMGQEVTMRCQPILGHNTVFWYRQTMMQGLELLAYFRNRAPLDDSGMPKDRFSAEMPDATLATLKIQPSEPRDSAVYFCASALDRFENSNQPQHFGDGTRLSIL.

This rearrangement joins TRBV5-5 to TRBJ1-1; D unresolved. CDR1 and CDR2 from the germline V gene are SGHKS and YYEKEE (reference sequence). Trimming took 7 bases from V and 8 from J, leaving 15 bases between them. This CDR3 comprises 12 residues. CDR3: CASSPRPGEAFF. The CDR3 DNA sequence: TGTGCCAGCTCCCCCCGGCCAGGAGAAGCTTTCTTT.

This chain links TRBV19 with TRBJ2-7; TRBD1 might be the D (6 bases). Looked up from germline, CDR1 is LNHDA and CDR2 is SQIVND (reference sequence). This CDR3 spans 14 amino acids. Trimming cost V 6 bases and J 3 bases, with 15 bases left between them. In nucleotides, the CDR3 is TGTGCCAGTAGCCAGGGACATAGGTACTACGAGCAGTACTTC. Its protein product is CASSQGHRYYEQYF.

The gene calls are TRBV25-1 and TRBJ2-2; D unclear. The V gene lost 3 bases and the J gene lost 2 bases, with 4 bases spanning the gap. The CDR3 contains 13 residues. Germline V gene sequence: CDR1 MGHDK, CDR2 SYGVNS. This chain's CDR3 is CASSDTNTGELFF. CDR3 bases: TGTGCCAGCAGTGACACAAACACCGGGGAGCTGTTTTTT.

This clone was observed a few times. The chain links TRBV10-2 to TRBJ1-5, with D possibly being TRBD1 (6 bases). The CDR3 is 15 residues long. The germline CDR1 and CDR2 sequences are WSHSY and SAAADI. Trimming cost V 6 bases and J 2 bases, with 14 bases left between them. In nucleotides, the CDR3 is TGCGCCAGCAGCCCTACAGGGCAGGGCAATCAGCCCCAGCATTTT. Its translation: CASSPTGQGNQPQHF.

The genes are TRBV19 and TRBJ1-3; 7 bases align to TRBD1. The germline V gene encodes CDR1 LNHDA and CDR2 SQIVND (reference sequence). The junction had 11 bases not matched to a gene; V was cut back by 6 bases and J by 9 bases. The CDR3 is 14 residues long. The CDR3 DNA sequence: TGTGCCAGTAGAGGGACAGAACCTGCGGGCACCATATATTTT. It codes for CASRGTEPAGTIYF.

This clone was seen more than once but under ten times. This chain uses TRBV5-6 with TRBJ2-7; 9 positions match TRBD1. In germline, CDR1 is SGHDT, CDR2 YYEEEE. Trimming removed 0 bases from V and 7 bases from J; junction bases left unmatched: 5. The CDR3 extends over 14 amino acids. The DNA for the CDR3 is TGTGCCAGCAGCTTGGGGACAGGGGTGGGAGAGCAGTACTTC. Amino acids: CASSLGTGVGEQYF. Full variable domain (missing parts from reference TRBV5-6 and TRBJ2-7): DAGVTQSPTHLIKTRGQQVTLRCSPKSGHDTVSWYQQALGQGPQFIFQYYEEEERQRGNFPDRFSGHQFPNYSSELNVNALLLGDSALYLCASSLGTGVGEQYFGPGTRLTVT.

The chain links TRBV6-1 to TRBJ2-3; 7 positions match TRBD2. The ends lost 11 bases at V and 5 bases at J; junction bases unmatched: 10. The length of the CDR3 is 13 residues. Germline CDR1 is MNHNS and CDR2 is SASEGT. The CDR3 region is CACGAGVGDTQYF. The CDR3 DNA sequence: TGTGCCTGCGGGGCGGGGGTCGGAGATACGCAGTATTTT.

Here the CDR3 DNA reads TGTGCCAGCAGTTCACCGGACAGGGACTACGAGCAGTACTTC. This sequence encodes CASSSPDRDYEQYF. V is TRBV27 and J is TRBJ2-7; TRBD1 matches at 8 bases. In germline, CDR1 is MNHEY, CDR2 SMNVEV (reference sequence). The CDR3 covers 14 residues. V lost 4 bases and J lost 3; bases outside the gene matches: 5.

The rearrangement joins TRBV28 to TRBJ1-1, with D unresolved. Germline V gene sequence: CDR1 MDHEN, CDR2 SYDVKM. This CDR3 spans 12 amino acids. Trimming pared 6 bases from V and 2 bases from J, leaving 7 bases between. CDR3 in DNA: TGTGCCAGCAGGGCCACAAACACTGAAGCTTTCTTT. Translation gives CASRATNTEAFF.

The sample holds a few counts of this clone. The chain couples TRBV4-1 to TRBJ1-5; D may be TRBD1 (5 bases). The V and J ends lost 0 bases and 3 bases respectively, with 18 bases between them. The germline CDR1 and CDR2 sequences are MGHRA and YSYEKL. The CDR3 is 18 amino acids. The CDR3 is CASSQEGPSAGNNQPQHF. As DNA, the CDR3 is TGCGCCAGCAGCCAAGAAGGACCGTCAGCAGGGAACAATCAGCCCCAGCATTTT.

This clone was recorded once. The chain employs TRBV6-6 and TRBJ1-4, with 8 bases lining up with TRBD1. CDR1 is MNHNY and CDR2 is SVGAGI in the germline V gene (reference sequence). The CDR3 is made up of 16 amino acids. Unmatched junction bases numbered 7, after V lost 3 bases and J lost 4 bases. The CDR3 spells CASSYFRGLFNEKLFF. In DNA, the CDR3 is TGTGCCAGCAGTTATTTCAGGGGGCTGTTTAATGAAAAACTGTTTTTT.